This TCR beta chain was sequenced during a study of T cells expressing NK-cell markers. Study-level background: Investigators obtained TCR beta repertoires from sorted CD3+CD56+NKG2C+, CD3+CD56+NKG2C- and CD3+CD56-NKG2C+ T cells.

Per the germline V gene, CDR1 is DFQATT and CDR2 is SNEGSKA (reference sequence). There are 13 residues in the CDR3. TCRdb re-called the 5' RACE reads and gives one entry per CDR3 protein, without DNA. Recorded here are about 260,000 distinct CDR3 sequences; the top ten clones represent roughly 4.2%. The clonotype originates from a woman aged 18-69 years in good health. Sequenced sample: blood T cells: a sorted CD56 or NKG2C T cell subset, CD4+ or CD8+ T cells, or bulk PBMC T cells (not recorded which). The J gene is TRBJ2-3, the V gene TRBV20-1; without DNA, the TCRdb call of TRBD2 cannot be checked. CDR3 in amino acids: CSANPQASDTQYF.